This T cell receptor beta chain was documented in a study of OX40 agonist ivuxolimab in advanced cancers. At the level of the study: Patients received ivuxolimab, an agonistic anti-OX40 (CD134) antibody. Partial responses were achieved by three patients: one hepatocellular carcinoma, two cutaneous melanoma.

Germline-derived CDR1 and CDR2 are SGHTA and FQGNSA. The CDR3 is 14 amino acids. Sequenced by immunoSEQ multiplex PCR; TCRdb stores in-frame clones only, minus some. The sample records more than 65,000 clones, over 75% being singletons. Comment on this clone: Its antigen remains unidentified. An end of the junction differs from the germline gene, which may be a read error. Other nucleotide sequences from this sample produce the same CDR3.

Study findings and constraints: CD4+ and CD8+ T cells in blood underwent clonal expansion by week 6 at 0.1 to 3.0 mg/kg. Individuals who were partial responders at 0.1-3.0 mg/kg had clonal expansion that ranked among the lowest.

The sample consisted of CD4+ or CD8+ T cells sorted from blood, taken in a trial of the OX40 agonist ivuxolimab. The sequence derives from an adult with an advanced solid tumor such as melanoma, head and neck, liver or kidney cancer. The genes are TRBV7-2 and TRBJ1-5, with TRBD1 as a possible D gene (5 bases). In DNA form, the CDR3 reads TGCGCCAGCAGCTTAGGCAGGGGCAATCAGCCCCAGCATTTT. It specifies CASSLGRGNQPQHF.